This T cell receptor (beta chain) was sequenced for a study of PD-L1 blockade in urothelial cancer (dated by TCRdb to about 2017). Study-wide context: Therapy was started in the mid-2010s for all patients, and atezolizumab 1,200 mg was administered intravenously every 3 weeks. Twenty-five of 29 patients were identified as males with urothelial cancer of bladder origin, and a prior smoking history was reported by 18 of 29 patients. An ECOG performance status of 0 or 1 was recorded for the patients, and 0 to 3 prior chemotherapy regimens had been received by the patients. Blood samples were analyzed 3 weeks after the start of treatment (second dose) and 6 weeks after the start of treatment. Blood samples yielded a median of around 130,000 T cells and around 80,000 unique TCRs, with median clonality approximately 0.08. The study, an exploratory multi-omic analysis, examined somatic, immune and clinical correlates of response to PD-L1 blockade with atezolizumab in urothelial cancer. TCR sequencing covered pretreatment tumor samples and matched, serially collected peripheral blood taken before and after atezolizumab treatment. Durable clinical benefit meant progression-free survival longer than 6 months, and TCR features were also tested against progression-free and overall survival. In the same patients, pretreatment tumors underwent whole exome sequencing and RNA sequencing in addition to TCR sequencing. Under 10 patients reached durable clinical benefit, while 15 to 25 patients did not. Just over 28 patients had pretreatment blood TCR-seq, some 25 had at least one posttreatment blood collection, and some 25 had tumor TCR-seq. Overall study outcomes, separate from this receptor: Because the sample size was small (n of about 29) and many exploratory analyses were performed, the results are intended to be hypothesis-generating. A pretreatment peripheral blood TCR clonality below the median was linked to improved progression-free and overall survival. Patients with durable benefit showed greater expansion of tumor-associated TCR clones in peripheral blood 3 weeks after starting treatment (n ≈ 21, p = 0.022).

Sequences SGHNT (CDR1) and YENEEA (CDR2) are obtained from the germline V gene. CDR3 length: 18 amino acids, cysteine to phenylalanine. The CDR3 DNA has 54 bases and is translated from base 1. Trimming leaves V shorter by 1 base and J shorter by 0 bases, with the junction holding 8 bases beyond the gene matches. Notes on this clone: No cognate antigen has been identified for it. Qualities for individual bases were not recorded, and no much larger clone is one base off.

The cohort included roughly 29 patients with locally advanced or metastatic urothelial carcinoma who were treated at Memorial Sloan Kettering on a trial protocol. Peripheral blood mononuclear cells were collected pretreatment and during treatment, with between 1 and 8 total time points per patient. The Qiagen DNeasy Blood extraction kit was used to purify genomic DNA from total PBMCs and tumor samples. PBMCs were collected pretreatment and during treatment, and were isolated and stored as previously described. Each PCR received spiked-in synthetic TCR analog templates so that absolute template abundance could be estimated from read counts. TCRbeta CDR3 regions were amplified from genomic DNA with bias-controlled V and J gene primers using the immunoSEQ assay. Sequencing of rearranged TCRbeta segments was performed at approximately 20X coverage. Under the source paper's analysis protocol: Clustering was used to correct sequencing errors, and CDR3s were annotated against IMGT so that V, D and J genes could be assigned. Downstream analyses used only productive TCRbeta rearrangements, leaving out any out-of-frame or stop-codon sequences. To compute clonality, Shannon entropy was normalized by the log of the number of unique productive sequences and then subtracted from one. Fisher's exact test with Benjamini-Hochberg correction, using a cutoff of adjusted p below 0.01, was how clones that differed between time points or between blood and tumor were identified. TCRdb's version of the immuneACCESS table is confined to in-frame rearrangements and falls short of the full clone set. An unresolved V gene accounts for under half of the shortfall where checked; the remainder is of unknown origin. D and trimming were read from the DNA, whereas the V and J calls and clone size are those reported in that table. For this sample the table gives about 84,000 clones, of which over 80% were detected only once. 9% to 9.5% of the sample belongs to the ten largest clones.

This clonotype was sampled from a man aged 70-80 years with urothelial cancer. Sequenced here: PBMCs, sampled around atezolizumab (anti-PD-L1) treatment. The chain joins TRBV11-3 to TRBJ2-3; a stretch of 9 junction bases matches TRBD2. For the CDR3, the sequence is CASSLGGASGASTDTQYF. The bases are TGTGCCAGCAGCTTAGGAGGGGCTAGCGGGGCTAGCACAGATACGCAGTATTTT.